The 15 T cell receptor beta chains reported below all come from one sample, sequenced in a study of early T cells in non-severe SARS-CoV-2 infection. TCRdb recomputed calls from the 5' RACE reads with MiXCR, one row per CDR3 protein. There are 55,000 to 75,000 distinct CDR3 sequences in the sample; about 7.7% occur only once, and about 3.3% lies in the top ten. Sequenced sample: whole blood. The origin of the receptors is an adult who was a healthcare worker with PCR-confirmed SARS-CoV-2 infection or an uninfected control (not recorded which).

The rearrangement links TRBV19 to TRBJ2-5, with D possibly being TRBD1 (6 bases). Germline-derived CDR1 and CDR2 are LNHDA and SQIVND (reference sequence). The CDR3 has 15 amino acids. V was clipped by 1 base and J by 1 base, with 10 bases between them. CDR3 in DNA: TGTGCCAGTAGTATAGGCCGGGACATCCAAGAGACCCAGTACTTC. Residues: CASSIGRDIQETQYF.

This clonotype was picked up a small number of times. The chain joins TRBV2 to TRBJ2-7; D may be TRBD2 (6 bases). Trimming pared 8 bases from V and 1 base from J, leaving 15 bases between. CDR1 and CDR2 from the germline V gene are SNHLY and FYNNEI. The CDR3 consists of 14 residues. The CDR3 spells CASGDSLLSYEQYF. The DNA for the CDR3 is TGTGCCAGCGGGGACTCTCTTTTATCCTACGAGCAGTACTTC.

This clonotype was seen at least ten times. The chain is built from TRBV7-9 and TRBJ2-7; 11 nucleotides line up with TRBD2. In germline, CDR1 is SEHNR, CDR2 FQNEAQ (reference sequence). Losses at the gene ends were 4 bases for V and 0 bases for J; bases not matched to a gene: 5. The CDR3 covers 16 residues. The CDR3 DNA is TGTGCCAGCAGCTCTCTAGCGGGAGGCTTCTCCTACGAGCAGTACTTC. Its translation is CASSSLAGGFSYEQYF. The full variable domain, completed using reference TRBV7-9 and TRBJ2-7, is DTGVSQNPRHKITKRGQNVTFRCDPISEHNRLYWYRQTLGQGPEFLTYFQNEAQLEKSRLLSDRFSAERPKGSFSTLEIQRTEQGDSAMYLCASSSLAGGFSYEQYFGPGTRLTVT.

This clonotype has just a few counts. The genes are TRBV30 and TRBJ2-2, with D possibly being TRBD2 (5 bases). Between the trimmed V and J ends, which lost 4 bases and 4 bases, there was a span of 13 bases. This CDR3 is 14 amino acids long. Germline CDR1 reads GTSNPN; CDR2 reads SVGIG (reference sequence). The CDR3 protein is CAWKGGLGTGELFF. The CDR3 DNA is TGTGCCTGGAAAGGCGGGTTGGGCACCGGGGAGCTGTTTTTT.

This clonotype has ten or more counts. This chain joins TRBV5-1 and TRBJ1-1; D might be TRBD1 (6 bases). This CDR3 contains 14 residues. The germline V gene has CDR1 SGHRS and CDR2 YFSETQ. The V and J ends lost 0 bases and 6 bases respectively, with 12 bases between them. In nucleotides, the CDR3 is TGCGCCAGCAGCTTGGCACAGGGTGTGGCTGAAGCTTTCTTT. Its translation is CASSLAQGVAEAFF. Drawing the rest from reference TRBV5-1 and TRBJ1-1, the complete variable domain is KAGVTQTPRYLIKTRGQQVTLSCSPISGHRSVSWYQQTPGQGLQFLFEYFSETQRNKGNFPGRFSGRQFSNSRSEMNVSTLELGDSALYLCASSLAQGVAEAFFGQGTRLTVV.

This clonotype was seen repeatedly, ten times or more. The chain uses TRBV6-6 and TRBJ1-5; no reliable D call. Germline V gene sequence: CDR1 MNHNY, CDR2 SVGAGI (reference sequence). This CDR3 contains 13 residues. The V gene lost 6 bases and the J gene lost 4 bases, with 10 bases spanning the gap. CDR3 nucleotide sequence: TGTGCCAGCAGCTCGGACGGTAATCAGCCCCAGCATTTT. This translates into CASSSDGNQPQHF.

This clonotype was detected a few times. V and J are TRBV12-3 or TRBV12-4 and TRBJ2-7; weak D call: TRBD1 (5 bases). V was pared by 5 bases and J by 2 bases, with 10 bases between. This CDR3 comprises 13 residues. The CDR3 DNA is TGTGCCAGCAGTGAGGCAGGGACCTACGAGCAGTACTTC. Translated: CASSEAGTYEQYF.

This clonotype was observed at least ten times. The V call is TRBV7-8, the J call TRBJ1-6; D might be TRBD1 (5 bases). Germline CDR1 and CDR2: SGHVS and FQNEAQ. The V gene lost 3 bases and the J gene lost 12 bases, with 6 bases spanning the gap. CDR3 length equals 11 residues. The CDR3: CASSFGGPLHF. The CDR3 nucleotides are TGTGCCAGCAGCTTTGGGGGACCCCTCCACTTT.

V gene TRBV7-9 combines with J gene TRBJ2-1; the match to TRBD2 covers 13 bases. This CDR3 has 17 residues. Per the germline V gene, CDR1 is SEHNR and CDR2 is FQNEAQ (reference sequence). Losses at the gene ends were 5 bases for V and 8 bases for J; bases not matched to a gene: 12. CDR3 nucleotides: TGTGCCAGCAGCGCCCGACTAGCGGGAGGCGTGGCGTATGAGCAGTTCTTC. This gives the protein CASSARLAGGVAYEQFF.

This clonotype was seen ten or more times. V and J are TRBV7-6 and TRBJ2-3, with 11 bases aligning to TRBD2. The V gene end was trimmed by 4 bases and the J gene end by 3 bases; junction bases not matched to a gene: 6. The germline gives CDR1 SGHVS, CDR2 FNYEAQ. This CDR3 spans 16 amino acids. The CDR3 protein is CASSSKLAGVTDTQYF. The CDR3 DNA sequence: TGTGCCAGCAGCTCGAAACTAGCGGGAGTTACAGATACGCAGTATTTT. Complete variable domain (other parts from reference TRBV7-6 and TRBJ2-3): GAGVSQSPRYKVTKRGQDVALRCDPISGHVSLYWYRQALGQGPEFLTYFNYEAQQDKSGLPNDRFSAERPEGSISTLTIQRTEQRDSAMYRCASSSKLAGVTDTQYFGPGTRLTVL.

The chain recombines TRBV21-1 with TRBJ2-1; the table assigns TRBD1, which was not confirmed against the DNA. TRBV21-1 is given as a pseudogene. CDR3 length equals 17 residues. CDR3 region: CASSSAGLSGYNNEQFF. DNA of the CDR3: TGTGCCAGCAGCAGCGCCGGGTTGTCCGGCTACAACAATGAGCAGTTCTTC.

DNA of the CDR3: TGTGCCAGCAGCCCCGAGAGGGTTGACTATGGCTACACCTTC. The encoded protein is CASSPERVDYGYTF. V and J are TRBV16 and TRBJ1-2; D is ambiguous. In germline, CDR1 is KGHSY, CDR2 FQNENV. This CDR3 is built from 14 residues. Trimming removed 4 bases at V and 3 bases at J, with 12 bases between. The full variable domain, completed using reference TRBV16 and TRBJ1-2, is GEEVAQTPKHLVRGEGQKAKLYCAPIKGHSYVFWYQQVLKNEFKFLISFQNENVFDETGMPKERFSAKCLPNSPCSLEIQATKLEDSAVYFCASSPERVDYGYTFGSGTRLTVV.

V usage is TRBV10-3 and J usage is TRBJ1-1; D not resolved. Trimming left V 3 bases short and J 8 bases short, with 7 bases between. CDR1 is ENHRY and CDR2 is SYGVKD in the germline V gene. The CDR3 totals 11 residues. The DNA of the CDR3 is TGTGCCATCAGTGAACGGCAGGAAGCTTTCTTT. Encoded protein: CAISERQEAFF.

This sequence joins TRBV7-9 and TRBJ2-7, with 11 bases identical to TRBD2. CDR1 is SEHNR and CDR2 is FQNEAQ in the germline V gene (reference sequence). Trimming removed 3 bases from V and 2 bases from J; junction bases left unmatched: 6. The CDR3 is 16 amino acids. The CDR3 reads CASSFGTSGTTYEQYF. In DNA, the CDR3 is TGTGCCAGCAGCTTCGGGACTAGCGGTACAACCTACGAGCAGTACTTC.

This chain joins TRBV6-4 and TRBJ2-1; D ambiguous. Germline loops: CDR1 MRHNA, CDR2 SNTAGT. The V and J ends lost 3 bases and 2 bases respectively, with 11 bases between them. The CDR3 totals 15 residues. The CDR3 region has the DNA TGTGCCAGCAGTGAAAGGGCAGAGGCCTACAATGAGCAGTTCTTC. The encoded protein is CASSERAEAYNEQFF.